This T cell receptor beta chain is from a study of T cells in Graves' hyperthyroidism and ophthalmopathy. RNA transcripts yielded amplified TCR beta CDR3 regions. The HTBI primer set served for first-round RT-PCR of the TCR CDR3. TCRdb processed the multiplex PCR reads anew with MiXCR; each CDR3 protein has one entry. Seen here are around 440,000 distinct CDR3 sequences, approximately 15% observed once, and the top ten hold over 7.5%. The CDR3 spans 14 residues. V lost 4 bases, J lost 6 bases, and 15 bases lay in between. Germline assignment: CDR1 SGHAT and CDR2 FQNNGV. The chain employs TRBV11-2 and TRBJ1-2; tentative D call: TRBD1 (5 bases). The sequenced material came from blood. The receptor was derived from a woman under 30 with Graves' hyperthyroidism. CDR3 sequence: CASSSDTGFNGYTF. In DNA, the CDR3 is TGTGCCAGCAGCTCTGATACAGGCTTCAATGGCTACACCTTC.